This T cell receptor beta chain comes out of a study of T cell responses to AZD1222 COVID-19 vaccine. Study-level background: Whether given at about 4 or about 12 weeks, second doses were pooled.

Germline V gene data show CDR1 as LNHDA and CDR2 as SQIVND (reference sequence). This CDR3 has 17 residues. Trimming removed 3 bases from V and 6 bases from J; junction bases left unmatched: 13. General study findings and limits: Baseline serology detected seropositivity in only 5 or 6 AZD1222 recipients. It was only after the peak T cell response that any repertoires were sampled. Donors were largely white British and mainly female; clonal diversity was possibly underestimated.

Sequencing used immunoSEQ multiplex PCR; TCRdb keeps in-frame clones, though not all of them. The table shows roughly 100,000 clones, with about nine tenths occurring only once. Remarks on this clone: The target antigen is unknown.

The sequences come from peripheral blood, collected on day 0 of AZD1222 vaccination. This chain joins TRBV19 and TRBJ1-5; 8 nucleotides agree with TRBD1. The source is an adult in good health. CDR3 sequence: CASSMQYGTGGSQPQHF. CDR3 nucleotide sequence: TGTGCCAGTAGTATGCAATATGGGACAGGAGGAAGTCAGCCCCAGCATTTT.